These T cell receptor beta chains were read from a single sample in a study of shared clonotypes between healthy human individuals. The protocol was immunoSEQ multiplex PCR, while the TCRdb copy is restricted to in-frame clones and leaves out a portion. The table lists around 2,000,000 clones, roughly 94% of them singletons, with 0.1% to 0.15% in the top ten. Sequenced material: naive CD4+ T cells sorted from blood. Receptors were obtained from a man aged 18 to 30 in good health. The CDR3 runs from the conserved cysteine through the conserved F or W. Clone size is shown for a subset of rows, as once, few, many or a class of expanded clone.

v_call	j_call	clone_size	cdr3_aa
TRBV15	TRBJ2-5	NA	CATSRGGQETQYF
TRBV10-2	TRBJ2-7	NA	CASNERTSGSYEQYF
TRBV6-1	TRBJ2-5	NA	CASTSSGSGETQYF
TRBV29-1	TRBJ2-7	NA	CSVGDNYEQYF
TRBV2	TRBJ1-1	NA	CASLYRGAEAFF
TRBV11-3	TRBJ1-1	NA	CASSHRGKNTEAFF
TRBV9	TRBJ2-1	NA	CASSPRTSGIWNEQFF
TRBV7-2	TRBJ2-3	NA	CASSLGRSTDTQYF
TRBV5-4	TRBJ1-1	NA	CASSPNPGGLEAFF
TRBV10-1	TRBJ1-1	NA	CASRQGATEAFF
TRBV6-1	TRBJ1-5	NA	CASSPSGGNQPQHF
TRBV7-2	TRBJ2-3	NA	CASSPTGGKTDTQYF
TRBV29-1	TRBJ2-3	NA	CSVTSGGAPGDTQYF
TRBV7-9	TRBJ2-5	NA	CASSLISTGGETQYF
TRBV19	TRBJ1-5	NA	CASSQGTGALGAQHF
TRBV2	TRBJ2-5	many	CASKPTSGRAETQYF
TRBV11-3	TRBJ2-7	NA	CASSSRERGPYEQYF
TRBV11-2	TRBJ2-4	NA	CASSLAGGGIQYF
TRBV7-2	TRBJ1-2	NA	CASSQTGTYGYTF
TRBV6-5	TRBJ2-1	NA	CASSSSGASYNEQFF
TRBV11-2	TRBJ2-5	NA	CASSLDGRSETQYF
TRBV30	TRBJ1-2	NA	CAWIRDRVEGYTF